This T cell receptor beta chain was found in a study of T cells in localized non-small cell lung cancer. The data were produced by immunoSEQ multiplex PCR, yet TCRdb's version contains in-frame clones alone and is incomplete. Among approximately 83,000 clones listed, around 89% were seen once. Per the germline V gene, CDR1 is SNHLY and CDR2 is FYNNEI. V lost 4 bases and J lost 3; bases outside the gene matches: 8. The CDR3 totals 15 residues. This rearrangement joins TRBV2 to TRBJ1-1; 7 nucleotides match TRBD1. The source of this sequence is a woman between 40 and 69 years old with stage I squamous cell lung carcinoma. Specimen: peripheral blood, collected before any cancer treatment. Here the CDR3 DNA reads TGTGCCAGCAGTGCAGCAGGGGGGGCATACACTGAAGCTTTCTTT. This gives the protein CASSAAGGAYTEAFF.